A selection of T cell receptor beta chains follows, all from one sample in a study of T cells in Graves' hyperthyroidism and ophthalmopathy. TCRdb recomputed calls from the multiplex PCR reads with MiXCR, one row per CDR3 protein. Altogether 300,000 to 350,000 distinct CDR3 sequences are present, around a sixth being singletons, with the ten largest covering roughly a sixth. The sample consisted of blood. These receptor sequences come from a woman aged 35 to 49 with Graves' ophthalmopathy. CDR3s include the opening cysteine and the closing phenylalanine or tryptophan. Each record gives: J gene, clone size, V gene, D gene, CDR3 protein, CDR3 DNA. A D gene is named only where the DNA matches it firmly. Clone sizes are given selectively: once, few, many, or a class where the clone is expanded.

TRBJ1-4 - TRBV12-3/TRBV12-4 - CASSSQGQGGKLFF TGTGCCAGCAGTTCGCAGGGGCAGGGTGGAAAACTGTTTTTT
TRBJ2-7 many TRBV27 - CASRTKFDRGRSYEQYF TGTGCCAGCAGGACTAAATTCGACCGCGGTAGATCCTACGAGCAGTACTTC
TRBJ1-1 many TRBV6-1 - CASSRTEGTEAFF TGTGCCAGCAGTAGGACAGAGGGCACTGAAGCTTTCTTT
TRBJ2-7 - TRBV6-1 TRBD1 CASSVDDRGSVEQYF TGTGCCAGCAGCGTAGACGACAGGGGATCGGTCGAGCAGTACTTC
TRBJ2-5 many TRBV6-1 - CASNQEARTQETQYF TGTGCCAGCAATCAGGAGGCCCGAACTCAAGAGACCCAGTACTTC
TRBJ2-4 many TRBV12-3/TRBV12-4 - CASSSRGSQYF TGTGCCAGCAGTAGCAGGGGTAGTCAGTACTTC
TRBJ2-7 many TRBV4-1 - CASSLESPSYEQYF TGCGCCAGCAGCCTCGAGTCCCCCTCCTACGAGCAGTACTTC
TRBJ2-7 many TRBV20-1 TRBD1 CSARAQFGTGGYEQYF TGCAGTGCTAGAGCACAATTCGGGACAGGGGGGTACGAGCAGTACTTC
TRBJ2-4 - TRBV20-1 TRBD2 CSAELAGGENIQYF TGCAGTGCCGAACTAGCGGGAGGCGAAAACATTCAGTACTTC
TRBJ2-5 few TRBV6-2/TRBV6-3 - CASRATSYQETQYF TGTGCCAGCAGGGCGACTAGTTACCAAGAGACCCAGTACTTC
TRBJ1-1 many TRBV5-1 TRBD1 CASTARDSMLNTEAFF TGCGCCAGCACGGCCCGGGACAGTATGTTGAACACTGAAGCTTTCTTT
TRBJ1-5 many TRBV6-5 TRBD1 CASSYDGTGNQPQHF TGTGCCAGCAGTTACGACGGGACAGGGAATCAGCCCCAGCATTTT
TRBJ2-5 many TRBV7-2 - CASSLEVGRRQETQYF TGTGCCAGCAGCTTAGAGGTGGGAAGGCGCCAAGAGACCCAGTACTTC
TRBJ2-7 many TRBV7-2 TRBD1 CASSLSGTGTYEQYF TGTGCCAGCAGCTTATCCGGGACAGGGACCTACGAGCAGTACTTC
TRBJ2-2 many TRBV15 TRBD1 CATSRHRTGHTGELFF TGTGCCACCAGCAGACACAGGACAGGGCACACCGGGGAGCTGTTTTTT
TRBJ1-1 many TRBV3-1 TRBD1 CASSLSGTGGKGAFF TGTGCCAGCAGTCTATCTGGGACAGGGGGCAAGGGAGCTTTCTTT
TRBJ2-5 many TRBV6-1 TRBD2 CASSWAVGGETQYF TGTGCCAGCAGCTGGGCCGTCGGGGGGGAGACCCAGTACTTC
TRBJ1-1 - TRBV11-2 TRBD1 CASSTTGTAKSDTEAFF TGTGCCAGCAGCACCACCGGGACAGCCAAGTCGGACACTGAAGCTTTCTTT
TRBJ1-1 many TRBV28 TRBD1 CASSRRGGGGGGAEAFF TGTGCCAGCAGTCGGCGAGGGGGGGGAGGGGGCGGCGCTGAAGCTTTCTTT
TRBJ2-5 - TRBV28 - CASSLWGRGEETQYF TGTGCCAGCAGTTTATGGGGAAGGGGGGAGGAGACCCAGTACTTC
TRBJ2-7 - TRBV6-2/TRBV6-3 - CASSYPPTALTPGEQYF TGTGCCAGCAGTTACCCACCGACCGCCCTGACGCCTGGGGAGCAGTACTTC
TRBJ1-2 - TRBV2 - CASRGRASLDYGYTF TGTGCCAGCAGGGGCAGGGCGAGTTTAGACTATGGCTACACCTTC
TRBJ1-5 many TRBV27 TRBD1 CASSAWTGVDQPQHF TGTGCCAGCAGTGCCTGGACAGGGGTGGATCAGCCCCAGCATTTT
TRBJ1-5 - TRBV6-5 TRBD1 CASSLTGGEGQPQHF TGTGCCAGCAGTTTGACAGGGGGCGAGGGTCAGCCCCAGCATTTT
TRBJ2-5 many TRBV12-3/TRBV12-4 TRBD2 CASSFGLAGAGETQYF TGTGCCAGCAGTTTCGGCCTAGCGGGAGCAGGCGAGACCCAGTACTTC
TRBJ1-5 many TRBV6-1 - CASSERSGAGNQPQHF TGTGCCAGCAGTGAAAGGAGTGGCGCGGGCAATCAGCCCCAGCATTTT
TRBJ2-5 many TRBV28 TRBD1 CASSFNRGKTQYF TGTGCCAGCAGTTTTAACAGGGGGAAGACCCAGTACTTC
TRBJ1-5 many TRBV12-5 - CASGLVIGGIYSNQPQHF TGTGCTAGTGGTTTGGTAATTGGGGGGATTTATAGCAATCAGCCCCAGCATTTT
TRBJ2-7 many TRBV11-2 TRBD2 CASRTGTRVTHEQYF TGTGCCAGCAGAACCGGGACTAGAGTTACCCACGAGCAGTACTTC
TRBJ2-2 many TRBV11-2 TRBD2 CASSLTRTSAGELFF TGTGCCAGCAGCTTAACCCGGACTAGCGCCGGGGAGCTGTTTTTT
TRBJ2-2 - TRBV5-1 TRBD1 CATTTGGSGELFF TGCGCCACCACGACAGGGGGCAGCGGGGAGCTGTTTTTT
TRBJ2-7 many TRBV28 - CASSPRGFVYEQYF TGTGCCAGCAGCCCCAGGGGTTTCGTCTACGAGCAGTACTTC
TRBJ2-4 - TRBV4-1 - CASSPSAGRLAKNIQYF TGCGCCAGCAGCCCCTCCGCCGGGCGCTTAGCCAAAAACATTCAGTACTTC
TRBJ1-1 many TRBV12-3/TRBV12-4 TRBD1 CASSYRGRITEAFF TGTGCCAGCAGTTACAGGGGGCGAATCACTGAAGCTTTCTTT
TRBJ1-1 - TRBV27 TRBD1 CASSSRGRRTEAFF TGTGCCAGCAGTTCCAGGGGGCGGCGCACTGAAGCTTTCTTT
TRBJ1-1 many TRBV6-5 TRBD1 CASSYSGQQAFF TGTGCCAGCAGTTACTCGGGACAGCAAGCTTTCTTT
TRBJ2-5 - TRBV20-1 - CSASDIQSQETQYF TGCAGTGCTAGCGATATACAGTCACAAGAGACGCAGTACTTC
TRBJ2-2 few TRBV6-2/TRBV6-3 - CASSYAAGSSTGELFF TGTGCCAGCAGTTACGCAGCAGGGTCGAGCACCGGGGAGCTGTTTTTT
TRBJ1-3 many TRBV5-1 - CASSLEGTGAGNTIYF TGCGCCAGCAGCTTGGAGGGGACGGGGGCTGGAAACACCATATATTTT
TRBJ2-7 - TRBV7-2 TRBD2 CASSKIAGEDYEQYF TGTGCCAGCAGCAAAATAGCGGGAGAGGACTACGAGCAGTACTTC
TRBJ1-2 many TRBV4-2 TRBD1 CASSASQGAKANYGYTF TGTGCCAGCAGCGCATCACAGGGGGCTAAGGCTAACTATGGCTACACCTTC
TRBJ2-7 many TRBV6-5 - CASSYSSDREDEQYF TGTGCCAGCAGTTACTCTTCCGACAGGGAGGACGAGCAGTACTTC
TRBJ2-7 many TRBV28 TRBD1 CASSATGDEQYF TGTGCCAGCAGTGCTACAGGGGACGAGCAGTACTTC
TRBJ1-5 many TRBV28 TRBD1 CASRPQGVSHQPQHF TGTGCCAGCAGGCCACAGGGGGTAAGTCATCAGCCCCAGCATTTT
TRBJ2-2 - TRBV14 - CASSQVRSTGELYF TGTGCCAGCAGCCAAGTGCGGTCCACCGGGGAGCTGTATTTT
TRBJ2-2 many TRBV7-8 - CASSENRVTGELFF TGTGCCAGCAGCGAAAACAGGGTCACCGGGGAGCTGTTTTTT
TRBJ1-1 many TRBV5-1 - CASSSGTRGETEAFF TGCGCCAGCAGTTCGGGGACACGGGGGGAGACTGAAGCTTTCTTT
TRBJ2-2 few TRBV7-3 - CASGPDTGELFF TGTGCCAGCGGCCCCGACACCGGGGAGCTGTTTTTT
TRBJ2-2 - TRBV11-2 TRBD1 CASSHSLGQGGTGELFF TGTGCCAGCAGCCATTCCCTCGGACAGGGCGGGACCGGGGAGCTGTTTTTT
TRBJ2-7 many TRBV5-1 TRBD2 CASKREGLGAYEQYF TGCGCCAGCAAGCGGGAGGGCCTGGGAGCCTACGAGCAGTACTTC
TRBJ1-5 many TRBV7-2 - CASSWDPRQPQHF TGTGCCAGCAGTTGGGACCCGAGGCAGCCCCAGCATTTT